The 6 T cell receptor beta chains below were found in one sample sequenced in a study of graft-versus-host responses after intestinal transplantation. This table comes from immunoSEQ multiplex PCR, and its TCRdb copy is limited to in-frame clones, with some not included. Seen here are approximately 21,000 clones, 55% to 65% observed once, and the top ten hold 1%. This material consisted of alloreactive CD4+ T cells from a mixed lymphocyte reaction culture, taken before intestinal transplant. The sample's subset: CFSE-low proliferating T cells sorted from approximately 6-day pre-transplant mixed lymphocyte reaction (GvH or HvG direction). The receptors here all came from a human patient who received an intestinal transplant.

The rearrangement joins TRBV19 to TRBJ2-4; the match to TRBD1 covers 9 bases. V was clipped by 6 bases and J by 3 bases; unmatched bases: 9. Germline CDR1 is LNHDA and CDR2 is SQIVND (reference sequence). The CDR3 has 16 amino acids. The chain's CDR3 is CASSDHRGLDKNIQYF. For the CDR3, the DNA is TGTGCCAGTAGCGATCACAGGGGGCTTGACAAAAACATTCAGTACTTC.

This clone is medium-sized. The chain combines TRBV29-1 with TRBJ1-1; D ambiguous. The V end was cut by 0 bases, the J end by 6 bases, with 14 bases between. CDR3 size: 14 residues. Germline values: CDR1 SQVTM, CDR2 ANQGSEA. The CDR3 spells CSVEDRRRGAEAFF. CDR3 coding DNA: TGCAGCGTTGAAGATCGAAGGCGAGGCGCTGAAGCTTTCTTT.

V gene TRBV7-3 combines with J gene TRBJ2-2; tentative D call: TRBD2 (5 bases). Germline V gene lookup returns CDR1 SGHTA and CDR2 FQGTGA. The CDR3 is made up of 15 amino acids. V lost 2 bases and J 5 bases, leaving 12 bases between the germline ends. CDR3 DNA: TGTGCCAGCAGCTTACTCGGGGAAAGTACCGGGGAGCTGTTTTTT. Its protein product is CASSLLGESTGELFF.

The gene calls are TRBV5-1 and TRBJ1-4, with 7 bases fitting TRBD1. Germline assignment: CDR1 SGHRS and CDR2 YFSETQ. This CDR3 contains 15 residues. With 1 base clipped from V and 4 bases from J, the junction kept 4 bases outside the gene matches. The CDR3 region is CASSLYTGVNEKLFF. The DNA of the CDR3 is TGCGCCAGCAGCTTGTATACAGGGGTTAATGAAAAACTGTTTTTT.

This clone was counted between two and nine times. The CDR3 DNA is TGTGCCAGCAGTTTAGGGCGGGCTCCCCGGGGCGAGCAGTACTTC. Its translation: CASSLGRAPRGEQYF. This rearrangement joins TRBV28 to TRBJ2-7, with D perhaps matching TRBD2 (5 bases). Per the germline V gene, CDR1 is MDHEN and CDR2 is SYDVKM. With 2 bases removed from V and 6 bases from J, the gap between germline ends came to 17 bases. CDR3 size: 15 residues.

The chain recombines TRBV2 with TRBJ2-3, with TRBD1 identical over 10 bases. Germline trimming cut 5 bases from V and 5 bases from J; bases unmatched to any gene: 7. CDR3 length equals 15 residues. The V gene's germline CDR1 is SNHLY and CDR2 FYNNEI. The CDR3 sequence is CASSIDRGRGDTQYF. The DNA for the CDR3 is TGTGCCAGCAGTATCGACAGGGGGCGCGGAGATACGCAGTATTTT. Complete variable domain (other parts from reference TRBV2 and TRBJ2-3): EPEVTQTPSHQVTQMGQEVILRCVPISNHLYFYWYRQILGQKVEFLVSFYNNEISEKSEIFDDQFSVERPDGSNFTLKIRSTKLEDSAMYFCASSIDRGRGDTQYFGPGTRLTVL.